The 10 T cell receptor beta chains below all came from one sample that was sequenced in a study of CD8 T cells in ankylosing spondylitis. One entry per CDR3 protein results from TCRdb running MiXCR on the 5' RACE reads. The data contain 310,000 or so distinct CDR3 sequences, 20% of them seen just once; the ten biggest clones take up roughly 8.3%. Sequencing input: blood, either unsorted or a sorted T cell fraction (not recorded which). These receptors were taken from a male donor with ankylosing spondylitis or in good health (not recorded which).

The J gene is TRBJ1-5, the V gene TRBV20-1, with a tentative D call TRBD1 (6 bases). Looked up from germline, CDR1 is DFQATT and CDR2 is SNEGSKA (reference sequence). Trimming pared 1 base from V and 0 bases from J, leaving 10 bases between. The CDR3 consists of 15 residues. The CDR3 DNA reads as TGCAGTGCTAGAGTCCAGGGGACTAGCAATCAGCCCCAGCATTTT. It yields the protein CSARVQGTSNQPQHF.

The chain has TRBV3-1 and TRBJ1-5, with D unclear. CDR3 size: 15 residues. The germline V gene encodes CDR1 LGHDT and CDR2 YNNKEL (reference sequence). Between the trimmed V and J ends, which lost 0 bases and 1 base, there was a span of 7 bases. CDR3 sequence reads: CASSQDSMSNQPQHF. The CDR3 region has the DNA TGTGCCAGCAGCCAAGACAGTATGAGCAATCAGCCCCAGCATTTT. The variable domain in full, completed from reference TRBV3-1 and TRBJ1-5, reads DTAVSQTPKYLVTQMGNDKSIKCEQNLGHDTMYWYKQDSKKFLKIMFSYNNKELIINETVPNRFSPKSPDKAHLNLHINSLELGDSAVYFCASSQDSMSNQPQHFGDGTRLSIL.

This clonotype was picked up a small number of times. The CDR3 region has the DNA TGTGCCAGCAGTTACGATCCCCTACTCAACACTGAAGCTTTCTTT. It yields the protein CASSYDPLLNTEAFF. The V gene is TRBV6-5, the J gene TRBJ1-1; D is uncertain. The germline V and J ends were trimmed by 2 bases and 2 bases, with 12 bases remaining between them. CDR1 and CDR2 (germline): MNHEY, SVGAGI. The CDR3 totals 15 residues.

This clonotype was counted ten times or more. The J gene is TRBJ2-5, the V gene TRBV6-1; TRBD1 agrees at 7 bases. The germline gives CDR1 MNHNS, CDR2 SASEGT. This CDR3 contains 14 residues. Trimming removed 6 bases from V and 2 bases from J; junction bases left unmatched: 6. The CDR3 protein is CASSAGTDQETQYF. In DNA, the CDR3 is TGTGCCAGCAGCGCAGGGACAGATCAAGAGACCCAGTACTTC.

The CDR3 spells CASSRGQEVEAFF. The CDR3 DNA sequence: TGTGCCAGCAGTCGCGGACAGGAGGTGGAAGCTTTCTTT. The V call is TRBV6-6, the J call TRBJ1-1, with TRBD1 matching 7 bases. CDR3 length: 13 amino acids. Germline CDR1 and CDR2: MNHNY and SVGAGI (reference sequence). After removal of 5 bases from V and 8 bases from J, the junction contained 8 bases not matched to a gene.

The chain combines TRBV27 with TRBJ2-4, with D tentatively TRBD2 (6 bases). Germline V gives CDR1 MNHEY, CDR2 SMNVEV (reference sequence). This CDR3 contains 16 residues. The V end was cut by 6 bases, the J end by 4 bases, with 19 bases between. CDR3 amino acids: CASSSQLGTLKNIQYF. The CDR3 coding sequence is TGTGCCAGCAGCTCACAGCTCGGGACTCTGAAAAACATTCAGTACTTC.

This clonotype came up once. Sequence at one end of the junction differs from germline and may be a read error. J is TRBJ1-5 and V is TRBV10-3; D is undetermined. The CDR3 consists of 15 residues. Germline CDR1 and CDR2: ENHRY and SYGVKD. The CDR3 nucleotides are TGTGCCACCAGTGAGTCGTCCCGGGGTGTTCAGCCCCAGCATTTT. Protein: CATSESSRGVQPQHF.

The chain is built from TRBV12-3 or TRBV12-4 and TRBJ2-3, with 8 bases that match TRBD2. V shed 5 bases, J shed 6 bases, and the junction held 10 bases outside the gene matches. The length of the CDR3 is 15 residues. The CDR3 loop reads CASSPPRAGVDTQYF. Written as DNA, the CDR3 is TGTGCCAGCAGTCCCCCGCGAGCGGGAGTCGATACGCAGTATTTT.

This clonotype came up a few times. The gene calls are TRBV6-2 or TRBV6-3 and TRBJ1-6; 10 nucleotides align to TRBD1. The germline V gene has CDR1 MNHEY and CDR2 SVGEGT. The CDR3 is made up of 15 amino acids. After removal of 6 bases from V and 9 bases from J, the junction contained 8 bases not matched to a gene. CDR3 DNA: TGTGCCAGCAGCCGCGCCGGGACAGGGGTTTCACCCCTCCACTTT. This sequence encodes CASSRAGTGVSPLHF.

The sample holds a few counts of this clonotype. V gene TRBV24-1 combines with J gene TRBJ2-1, with 10 bases matching TRBD1. Trimming took 5 bases from V and 6 from J; bases not matched to a gene: 9. CDR1 is KGHDR, CDR2 SFDVKD, per germline. This CDR3 comprises 16 residues. This CDR3 is CATSAPRDRGINEQFF. The CDR3 region has the DNA TGTGCCACCAGTGCCCCCCGGGACAGGGGTATCAATGAGCAGTTCTTC.